Listed below are T cell receptor beta chains from one sample, sequenced in a study of T cell responses to AZD1222 COVID-19 vaccine. Repertoires were generated with immunoSEQ multiplex PCR, while TCRdb's copy carries only in-frame clones and drops some. The sample has some 170,000 clones; 85% to 90% are singletons. Sequenced material: peripheral blood, taken 28 days after the second dose of the MenACWY control vaccine. These receptor sequences come from an adult who received the MenACWY meningococcal vaccine as a control. Each CDR3 is given with its conserved first and last residue. The D gene is left open where the match is weak. The size field is filled for only some rows; it gives once, few, many or a size class.

clone size	J gene	D gene	V gene	CDR3 protein	CDR3 DNA
.	TRBJ1-4	.	TRBV6-4	CASSASGGPNEKLFF	TGTGCCAGCAGCGCATCCGGGGGGCCTAATGAAAAACTGTTTTTT
.	TRBJ2-1	TRBD1	TRBV5-6	CASSWGGTGYNEQFF	TGTGCCAGCAGCTGGGGAGGGACAGGGTACAATGAGCAGTTCTTC
.	TRBJ2-7	.	TRBV11-3	CASSLGEQYF	TGTGCCAGCAGCTTAGGCGAGCAGTACTTC
.	TRBJ2-7	TRBD2	TRBV15	CATSRGGLAGTYEQYF	TGTGCCACCAGCAGAGGTGGACTAGCGGGGACCTACGAGCAGTACTTC
.	TRBJ2-7	.	TRBV3-1/TRBV3-2	CASSLHYEQYF	TGTGCCAGCAGTTTACATTACGAGCAGTACTTC
.	TRBJ2-2	.	TRBV11-2	CASSINGARLTGELFF	TGTGCCAGCAGTATTAACGGAGCGCGGCTCACCGGGGAGCTGTTTTTT
.	TRBJ2-7	.	TRBV18	CASSPQESGVRLYEQYF	TGTGCCAGCTCACCTCAAGAATCAGGGGTCCGCCTCTACGAGCAGTACTTC
.	TRBJ2-1	.	TRBV10-2	CASKPRPRIPNEQFF	TGCGCCAGCAAACCCCGGCCTCGGATCCCCAATGAGCAGTTCTTC
.	TRBJ1-1	.	TRBV28	CASSLRANTEAFF	TGTGCCAGCAGTTTAAGGGCGAACACTGAAGCTTTCTTT
.	TRBJ1-4	.	TRBV28	CASSLGRVEKLFF	TGTGCCAGCAGTTTGGGCAGGGTAGAAAAACTGTTTTTT
.	TRBJ1-6	.	TRBV5-6	CASSPTILATSPLHF	TGTGCCAGCAGCCCGACGATCTTAGCGACATCACCCCTCCACTTT
.	TRBJ2-5	TRBD2	TRBV5-4	CASSFSGSLETQYF	TGTGCCAGCAGCTTCAGCGGGAGCTTGGAGACCCAGTACTTC
once	TRBJ2-5	.	TRBV24-1	CATSDPLGAGETQYF	TGTGCCACCAGTGACCCCTTAGGGGCTGGGGAGACCCAGTACTTC
.	TRBJ2-2	TRBD2	TRBV5-4	CASYIAAGGGTGELFF	TGTGCCAGTTATATCGCAGCGGGAGGGGGCACCGGGGAGCTGTTTTTT
.	TRBJ1-1	.	TRBV5-6	CASSFRTANTEAFF	TGTGCCAGCAGCTTCCGGACAGCGAACACTGAAGCTTTCTTT
.	TRBJ2-7	.	TRBV9	CASSPRTEIYEQYF	TGTGCCAGCAGCCCTCGGACAGAGATTTACGAGCAGTACTTC
.	TRBJ1-5	TRBD1	TRBV28	CATRDSSNQPQHF	TGTGCCACCAGGGACAGCTCCAATCAGCCCCAGCATTTT
.	TRBJ1-5	.	TRBV15	CATSRDPHQPQHF	TGTGCCACCAGCAGAGACCCACATCAGCCCCAGCATTTT
.	TRBJ1-4	.	TRBV7-9	CASSQPRGAHLEKLFF	TGTGCCAGCAGCCAACCCCGGGGGGCGCACCTTGAAAAACTGTTTTTT
.	TRBJ1-3	.	TRBV19	CASSTGALGSGNTIYF	TGTGCCAGTAGTACCGGGGCCCTAGGAAGTGGAAACACCATATATTTT
.	TRBJ2-7	.	TRBV28	CASSLGHPPYEQYF	TGTGCCAGCAGTTTAGGGCACCCTCCCTACGAGCAGTACTTC
.	TRBJ2-7	.	TRBV5-6	CASSLARGTQNLYEQYF	TGTGCCAGCAGCTTGGCCAGGGGAACCCAAAACCTCTACGAGCAGTACTTC
.	TRBJ2-7	.	TRBV6-2/TRBV6-3	CASSFSYEQYF	TGTGCCAGCAGTTTTTCCTACGAGCAGTACTTC
.	TRBJ2-7	.	TRBV6-2/TRBV6-3	CASSYPRHSYEQYF	TGTGCCAGCAGTTATCCTCGACACTCCTACGAGCAGTACTTC
.	TRBJ1-2	.	TRBV11-2	CASSQDRNYGYTF	TGTGCCAGCAGCCAGGACAGAAACTATGGCTACACCTTC
few	TRBJ2-1	TRBD2	TRBV9	CASSVSGTSGSNEQFF	TGTGCCAGTAGCGTTTCAGGGACTAGCGGGAGCAATGAGCAGTTCTTC
.	TRBJ2-7	TRBD2	TRBV6-2/TRBV6-3	CASSTIVQSSGWSSYEQYF	TGTGCCAGCAGTACAATCGTACAGTCTAGCGGGTGGAGCTCCTACGAGCAGTACTTC
.	TRBJ1-2	.	TRBV28	CASSSPANYGYTF	TGTGCCAGCAGTTCACCAGCGAACTATGGCTACACCTTC
.	TRBJ2-5	TRBD2	TRBV29-1	CSVVTSGRVETQYF	TGCAGCGTTGTGACTAGCGGGAGAGTGGAGACCCAGTACTTC
.	TRBJ2-7	TRBD1	TRBV5-1	CASYRDRGLGEQYF	TGCGCCAGCTACCGGGACAGGGGTTTAGGCGAGCAGTACTTC
.	TRBJ2-7	TRBD2	TRBV2	CASSSRLAGYEQYF	TGTGCCAGCAGCTCCAGACTAGCGGGCTACGAGCAGTACTTC
.	TRBJ2-7	TRBD1	TRBV4-1	CASSQTGVEQYF	TGCGCCAGCAGCCAGACAGGGGTCGAGCAGTACTTC
once	TRBJ2-3	TRBD2	TRBV3-1/TRBV3-2	CASSQPRGGAYHTDTQYF	TGTGCCAGCAGCCAACCCCGGGGGGGGGCCTACCACACAGATACGCAGTATTTT
.	TRBJ1-4	TRBD1	TRBV24-1	CATSDSGQGNEKLFF	TGTGCCACCAGTGATTCCGGACAGGGGAATGAAAAACTGTTTTTT
.	TRBJ1-2	.	TRBV28	CASRLDSNYGYTF	TGTGCCAGCAGGCTGGACAGTAACTATGGCTACACCTTC
.	TRBJ2-7	.	TRBV6-2/TRBV6-3	CASSTGRIYEQYF	TGTGCCAGCAGCACCGGCAGAATCTACGAGCAGTACTTC
.	TRBJ2-7	.	TRBV10-2	CASGERFPLEQYF	TGCGCCAGCGGCGAACGGTTCCCCCTTGAGCAGTACTTC
.	TRBJ1-2	TRBD1	TRBV19	CAAIQGDYGYTF	TGTGCCGCCATACAGGGGGACTATGGCTACACCTTC
.	TRBJ1-2	.	TRBV5-4	CASSRGATGDGYTF	TGTGCCAGCAGCAGGGGAGCCACCGGGGATGGCTACACCTTC
.	TRBJ1-2	.	TRBV6-5	CASRTGGRNYGYTF	TGTGCCAGCAGAACTGGGGGCAGAAACTATGGCTACACCTTC
.	TRBJ1-1	.	TRBV19	CASSIFGLPGTEAFF	TGTGCCAGTAGTATATTTGGGCTCCCGGGGACTGAAGCTTTCTTT
.	TRBJ2-3	.	TRBV3-1/TRBV3-2	CASSQASHTQYF	TGTGCCAGCAGCCAAGCTAGCCATACGCAGTATTTT
.	TRBJ2-7	.	TRBV6-1	CASSSGLISYEQYF	TGTGCCAGCAGTTCCGGTCTGATCTCCTACGAGCAGTACTTC
.	TRBJ1-2	TRBD1	TRBV4-3	CASSQEPRGGYGYTF	TGCGCCAGCAGCCAAGAACCCAGGGGGGGCTATGGCTACACCTTC
.	TRBJ1-1	.	TRBV7-2	CASSLEFSNTEAFF	TGTGCCAGCAGCTTAGAGTTTTCGAACACTGAAGCTTTCTTT
.	TRBJ1-1	TRBD1	TRBV10-1	CASSGIRGRTAEAFF	TGCGCCAGCAGTGGGATTAGGGGGCGCACCGCTGAAGCTTTCTTT
.	TRBJ1-4	TRBD1	TRBV6-5	CASSYSSVGDRGKLFF	TGTGCCAGCAGTTACTCGAGTGTAGGGGACAGGGGTAAACTGTTTTTT